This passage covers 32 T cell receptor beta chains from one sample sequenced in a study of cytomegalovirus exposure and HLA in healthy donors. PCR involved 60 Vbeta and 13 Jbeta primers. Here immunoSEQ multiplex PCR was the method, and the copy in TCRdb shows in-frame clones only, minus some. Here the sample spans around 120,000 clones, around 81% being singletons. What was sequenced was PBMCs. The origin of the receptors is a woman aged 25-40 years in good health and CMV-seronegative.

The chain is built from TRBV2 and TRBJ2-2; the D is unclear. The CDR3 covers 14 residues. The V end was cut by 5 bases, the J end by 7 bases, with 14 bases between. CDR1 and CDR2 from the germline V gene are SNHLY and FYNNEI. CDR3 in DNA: TGTGCCAGCAGTTTACTACGCGGCTTCGGGGAGCTGTTTTTT. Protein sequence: CASSLLRGFGELFF.

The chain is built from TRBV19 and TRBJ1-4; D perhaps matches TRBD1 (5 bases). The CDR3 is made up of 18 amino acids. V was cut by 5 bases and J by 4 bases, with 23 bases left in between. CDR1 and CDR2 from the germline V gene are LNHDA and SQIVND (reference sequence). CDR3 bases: TGTGCCAGTAGTGATACAGGATTGGTAGGGGTTGGTAATGAAAAACTGTTTTTT. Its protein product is CASSDTGLVGVGNEKLFF.

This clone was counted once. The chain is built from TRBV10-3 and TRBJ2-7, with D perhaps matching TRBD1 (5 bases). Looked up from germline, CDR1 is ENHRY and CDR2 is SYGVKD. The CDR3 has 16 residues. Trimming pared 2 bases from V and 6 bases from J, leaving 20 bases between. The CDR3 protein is CAISEPTGPGNGEQYF. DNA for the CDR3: TGTGCCATCAGTGAGCCTACTGGGCCAGGGAACGGCGAGCAGTACTTC.

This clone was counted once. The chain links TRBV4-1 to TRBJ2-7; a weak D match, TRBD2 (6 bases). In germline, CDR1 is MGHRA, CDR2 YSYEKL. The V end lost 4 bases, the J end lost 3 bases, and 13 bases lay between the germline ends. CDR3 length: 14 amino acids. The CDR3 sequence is CASSLPGGIYEQYF. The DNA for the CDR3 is TGCGCCAGCAGCCTTCCCGGCGGGATCTACGAGCAGTACTTC.

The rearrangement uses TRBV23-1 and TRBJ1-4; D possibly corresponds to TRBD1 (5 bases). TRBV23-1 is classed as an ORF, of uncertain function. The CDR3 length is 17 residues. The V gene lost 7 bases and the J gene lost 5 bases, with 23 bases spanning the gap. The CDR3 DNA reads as TGCGCCAGCACCGGGCAGAACAGCAAACAGGCCAATGAAAAACTGTTTTTT. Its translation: CASTGQNSKQANEKLFF.

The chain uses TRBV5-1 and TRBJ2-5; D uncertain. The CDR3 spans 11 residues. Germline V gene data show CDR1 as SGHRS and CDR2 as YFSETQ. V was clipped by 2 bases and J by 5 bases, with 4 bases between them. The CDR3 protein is CASSFSETQYF. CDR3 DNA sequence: TGCGCCAGCAGCTTTTCGGAGACCCAGTACTTC.

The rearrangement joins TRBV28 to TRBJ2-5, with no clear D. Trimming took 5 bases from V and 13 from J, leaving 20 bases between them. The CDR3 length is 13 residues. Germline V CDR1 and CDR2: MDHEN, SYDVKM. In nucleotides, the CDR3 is TGTGCCAGCAGTCTCCAAGCGCCCGCAACATGGTACTTC. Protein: CASSLQAPATWYF.

CDR3 in DNA: TGTGCCAGCAGCTCCCGACAGGGGCCCTATGGCTACACCTTC. This gives the protein CASSSRQGPYGYTF. V and J are TRBV5-6 and TRBJ1-2; TRBD1 aligns across 8 bases. CDR1 is SGHDT, CDR2 YYEEEE, per germline. Trimming at V came to 3 bases and at J to 4 bases, leaving 5 bases not matched to a gene. The CDR3 length is 14 residues.

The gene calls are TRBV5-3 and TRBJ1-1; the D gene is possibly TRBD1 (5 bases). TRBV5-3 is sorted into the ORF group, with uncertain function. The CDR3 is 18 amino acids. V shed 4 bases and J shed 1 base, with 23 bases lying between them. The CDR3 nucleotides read TGTGCCAGAAGCAACAATGCGGCCCAGGGCAGGAAGAACACTGAAGCTTTCTTT. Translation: CARSNNAAQGRKNTEAFF.

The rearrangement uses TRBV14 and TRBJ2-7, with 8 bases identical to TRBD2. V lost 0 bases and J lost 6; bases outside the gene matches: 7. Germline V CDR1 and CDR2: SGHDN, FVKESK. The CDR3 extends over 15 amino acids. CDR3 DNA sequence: TGTGCCAGCAGCCAAGATCCGGGAGGGCCCGTCGAGCAGTACTTC. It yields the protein CASSQDPGGPVEQYF.

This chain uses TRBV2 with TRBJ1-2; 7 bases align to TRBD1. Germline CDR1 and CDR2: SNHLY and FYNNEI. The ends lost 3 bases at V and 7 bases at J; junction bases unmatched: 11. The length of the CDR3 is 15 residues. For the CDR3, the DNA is TGTGCCAGCAGTGATGTTAGACAGGGTCTCTGTGGCTACACCTTC. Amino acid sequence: CASSDVRQGLCGYTF.

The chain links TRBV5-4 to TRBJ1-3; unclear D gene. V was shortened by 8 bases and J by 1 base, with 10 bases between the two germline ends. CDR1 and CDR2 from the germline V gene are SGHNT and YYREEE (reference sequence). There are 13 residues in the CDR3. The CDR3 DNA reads TGTGCCAGTCCGCGGCCTTCTGGAAACACCATATATTTT. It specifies CASPRPSGNTIYF.

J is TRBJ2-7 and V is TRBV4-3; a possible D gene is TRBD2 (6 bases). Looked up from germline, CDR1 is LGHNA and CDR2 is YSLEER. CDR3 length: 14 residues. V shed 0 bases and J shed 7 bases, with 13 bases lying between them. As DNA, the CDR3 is TGCGCCAGCAGCCAAGATTGGAGGGAGGAGGAGCAGTACTTC. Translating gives CASSQDWREEEQYF.

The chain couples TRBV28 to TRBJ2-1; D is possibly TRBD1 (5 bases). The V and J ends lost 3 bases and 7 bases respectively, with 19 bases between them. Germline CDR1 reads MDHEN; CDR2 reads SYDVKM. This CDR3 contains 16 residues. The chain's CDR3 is CASSFPPGFPANEQFF. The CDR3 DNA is TGTGCCAGCAGTTTCCCTCCAGGGTTTCCAGCAAATGAGCAGTTCTTC.

CDR3 sequence (DNA): TGTGCCAGCAGGGACAAGGGGGCTAGCAATCAGCCCCAGCATTTT. Encoded protein: CASRDKGASNQPQHF. The J gene is TRBJ1-5, the V gene TRBV2, with 7 bases lining up with TRBD1. Germline lookup yields CDR1 SNHLY and CDR2 FYNNEI. CDR3 length: 15 amino acids. The V segment lost 6 bases and the J segment 0 bases; nucleotides outside the gene matches: 5.

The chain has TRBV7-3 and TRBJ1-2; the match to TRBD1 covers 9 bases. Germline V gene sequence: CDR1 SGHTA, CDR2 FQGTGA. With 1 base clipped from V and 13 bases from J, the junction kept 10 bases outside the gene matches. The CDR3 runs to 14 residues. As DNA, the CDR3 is TGTGCCAGCAGCTTAAAGGGACAGGGTGGACGTCTCACCTTC. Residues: CASSLKGQGGRLTF.

The chain's CDR3 is CASSWDRDRGFYGYTF. CDR3 nucleotides: TGTGCCAGCAGTTGGGACCGGGACAGGGGATTCTATGGCTACACCTTC. The V call is TRBV7-8, the J call TRBJ1-2; the match to TRBD1 covers 10 bases. The CDR3 is made up of 16 amino acids. Per germline, CDR1 SGHVS and CDR2 FQNEAQ. With 6 bases clipped from V and 4 bases from J, the junction kept 11 bases outside the gene matches.

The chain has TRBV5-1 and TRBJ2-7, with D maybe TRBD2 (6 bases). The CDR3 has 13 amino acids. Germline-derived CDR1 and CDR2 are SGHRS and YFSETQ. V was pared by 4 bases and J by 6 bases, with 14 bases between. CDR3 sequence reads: CASSMPEGGEQYF. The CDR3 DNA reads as TGCGCCAGCAGCATGCCGGAGGGCGGCGAGCAGTACTTC. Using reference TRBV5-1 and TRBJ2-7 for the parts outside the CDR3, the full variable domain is KAGVTQTPRYLIKTRGQQVTLSCSPISGHRSVSWYQQTPGQGLQFLFEYFSETQRNKGNFPGRFSGRQFSNSRSEMNVSTLELGDSALYLCASSMPEGGEQYFGPGTRLTVT.

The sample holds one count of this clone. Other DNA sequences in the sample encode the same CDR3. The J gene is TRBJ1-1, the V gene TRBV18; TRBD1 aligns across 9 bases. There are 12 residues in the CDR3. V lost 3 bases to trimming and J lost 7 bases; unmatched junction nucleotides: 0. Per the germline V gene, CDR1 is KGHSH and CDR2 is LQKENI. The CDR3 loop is CASSPGQGEAFF. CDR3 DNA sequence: TGTGCCAGCTCACCGGGACAGGGTGAAGCTTTCTTT.

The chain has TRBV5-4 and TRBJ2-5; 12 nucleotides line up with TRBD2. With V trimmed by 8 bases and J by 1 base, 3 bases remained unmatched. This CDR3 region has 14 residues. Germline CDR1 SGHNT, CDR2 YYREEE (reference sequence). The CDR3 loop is CASTSGRSQETQYF. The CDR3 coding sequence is TGTGCCAGTACTAGCGGGAGGTCCCAAGAGACCCAGTACTTC.

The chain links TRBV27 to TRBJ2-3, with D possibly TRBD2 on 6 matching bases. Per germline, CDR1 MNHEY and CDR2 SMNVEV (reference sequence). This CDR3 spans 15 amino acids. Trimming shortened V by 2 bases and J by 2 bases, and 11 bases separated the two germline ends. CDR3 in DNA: TGTGCCAGCAGTTTAGGGGGGTCCCCCACAGATACGCAGTATTTT. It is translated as CASSLGGSPTDTQYF.

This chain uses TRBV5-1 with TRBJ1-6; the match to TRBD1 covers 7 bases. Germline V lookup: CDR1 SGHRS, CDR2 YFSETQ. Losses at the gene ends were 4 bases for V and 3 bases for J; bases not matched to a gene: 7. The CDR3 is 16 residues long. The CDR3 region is CASSLGQDLYNSPLHF. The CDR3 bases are TGCGCCAGCAGCCTTGGACAGGACCTCTATAATTCACCCCTCCACTTT.

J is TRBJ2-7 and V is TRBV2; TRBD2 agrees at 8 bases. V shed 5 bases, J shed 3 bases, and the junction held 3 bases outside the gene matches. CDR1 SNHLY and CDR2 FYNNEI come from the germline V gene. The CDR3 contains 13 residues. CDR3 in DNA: TGTGCCAGCAGTAGACTAGCGTACTACGAGCAGTACTTC. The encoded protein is CASSRLAYYEQYF.

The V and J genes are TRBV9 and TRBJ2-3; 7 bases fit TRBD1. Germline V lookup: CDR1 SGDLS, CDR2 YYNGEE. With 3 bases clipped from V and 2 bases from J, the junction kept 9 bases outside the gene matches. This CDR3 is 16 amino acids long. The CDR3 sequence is CASSAKVGTDTDTQYF. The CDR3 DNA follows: TGTGCCAGCAGCGCCAAGGTAGGGACAGACACAGATACGCAGTATTTT.

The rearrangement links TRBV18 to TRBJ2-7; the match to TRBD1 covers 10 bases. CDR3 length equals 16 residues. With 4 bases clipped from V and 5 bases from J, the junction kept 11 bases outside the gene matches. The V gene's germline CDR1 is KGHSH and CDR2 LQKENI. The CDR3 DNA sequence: TGTGCCAGCTCACGAAGCATCCGGGACAGGGGCAACGAGCAGTACTTC. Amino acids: CASSRSIRDRGNEQYF. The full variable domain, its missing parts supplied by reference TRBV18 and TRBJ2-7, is NAGVMQNPRHLVRRRGQEARLRCSPMKGHSHVYWYRQLPEEGLKFMVYLQKENIIDESGMPKERFSAEFPKEGPSILRIQQVVRGDSAAYFCASSRSIRDRGNEQYFGPGTRLTVT.

CDR3 coding DNA: TGTGCCATCAGGGGACAGGGGGGAAATGGCTACACCTTC. Amino acids: CAIRGQGGNGYTF. V usage is TRBV10-3 and J usage is TRBJ1-2, with 11 nucleotides matching TRBD1. The V segment lost 6 bases and the J segment 6 bases; nucleotides outside the gene matches: 3. The CDR3 is 13 residues long. Germline V gene sequence: CDR1 ENHRY, CDR2 SYGVKD.

CDR3 in amino acids: CASSLRQGDLYGYTF. CDR3 DNA: TGTGCCAGCAGTTTGCGGCAGGGGGACCTTTATGGCTACACCTTC. This rearrangement joins TRBV27 to TRBJ1-2; 7 nucleotides agree with TRBD1. V gave up 3 bases and J gave up 5 bases; unmatched junction bases: 9. Per the germline V gene, CDR1 is MNHEY and CDR2 is SMNVEV (reference sequence). The CDR3 is made up of 15 amino acids.

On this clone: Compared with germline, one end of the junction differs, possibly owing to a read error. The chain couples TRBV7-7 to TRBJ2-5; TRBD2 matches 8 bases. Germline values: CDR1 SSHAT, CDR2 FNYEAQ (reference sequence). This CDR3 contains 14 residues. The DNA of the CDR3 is TGTGCTAGCAGCCTCGGGACTAGAGGAGAGACCCAGTACTTC. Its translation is CASSLGTRGETQYF. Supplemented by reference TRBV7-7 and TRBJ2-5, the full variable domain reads GAGVSQSPRYKVTKRGQDVTLRCDPISSHATLYWYQQALGQGPEFLTYFNYEAQPDKSGLPSDRFSAERPEGSISTLTIQRTEQRDSAMYRCASSLGTRGETQYFGPGTRLLVL.

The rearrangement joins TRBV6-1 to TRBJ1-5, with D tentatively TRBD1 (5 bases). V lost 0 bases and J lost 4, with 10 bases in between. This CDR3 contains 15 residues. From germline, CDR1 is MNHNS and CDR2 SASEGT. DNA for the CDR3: TGTGCCAGCAGTGAAGCGCTCGGGGGAAATCAGCCCCAGCATTTT. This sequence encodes CASSEALGGNQPQHF.

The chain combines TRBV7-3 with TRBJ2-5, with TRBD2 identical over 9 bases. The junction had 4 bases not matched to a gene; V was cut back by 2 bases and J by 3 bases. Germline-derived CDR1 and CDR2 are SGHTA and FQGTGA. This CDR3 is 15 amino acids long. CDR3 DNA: TGTGCCAGCAGCTTATCGAGCGGGAGGAAAGAGACCCAGTACTTC. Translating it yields CASSLSSGRKETQYF.

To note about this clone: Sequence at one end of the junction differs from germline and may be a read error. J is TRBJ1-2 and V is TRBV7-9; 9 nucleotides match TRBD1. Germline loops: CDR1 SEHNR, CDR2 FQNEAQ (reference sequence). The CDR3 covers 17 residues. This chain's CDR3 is CASSLEGQGSFNYGHTF. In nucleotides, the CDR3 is TGTGCCAGCAGCTTAGAGGGACAGGGATCCTTTAACTATGGCCACACCTTC.

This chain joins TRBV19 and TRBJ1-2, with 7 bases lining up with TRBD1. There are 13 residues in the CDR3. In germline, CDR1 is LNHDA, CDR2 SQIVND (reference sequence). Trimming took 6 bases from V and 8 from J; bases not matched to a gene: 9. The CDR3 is CASSGQAVYGYTF. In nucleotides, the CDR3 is TGTGCCAGTAGCGGACAGGCCGTGTACGGCTACACCTTC.